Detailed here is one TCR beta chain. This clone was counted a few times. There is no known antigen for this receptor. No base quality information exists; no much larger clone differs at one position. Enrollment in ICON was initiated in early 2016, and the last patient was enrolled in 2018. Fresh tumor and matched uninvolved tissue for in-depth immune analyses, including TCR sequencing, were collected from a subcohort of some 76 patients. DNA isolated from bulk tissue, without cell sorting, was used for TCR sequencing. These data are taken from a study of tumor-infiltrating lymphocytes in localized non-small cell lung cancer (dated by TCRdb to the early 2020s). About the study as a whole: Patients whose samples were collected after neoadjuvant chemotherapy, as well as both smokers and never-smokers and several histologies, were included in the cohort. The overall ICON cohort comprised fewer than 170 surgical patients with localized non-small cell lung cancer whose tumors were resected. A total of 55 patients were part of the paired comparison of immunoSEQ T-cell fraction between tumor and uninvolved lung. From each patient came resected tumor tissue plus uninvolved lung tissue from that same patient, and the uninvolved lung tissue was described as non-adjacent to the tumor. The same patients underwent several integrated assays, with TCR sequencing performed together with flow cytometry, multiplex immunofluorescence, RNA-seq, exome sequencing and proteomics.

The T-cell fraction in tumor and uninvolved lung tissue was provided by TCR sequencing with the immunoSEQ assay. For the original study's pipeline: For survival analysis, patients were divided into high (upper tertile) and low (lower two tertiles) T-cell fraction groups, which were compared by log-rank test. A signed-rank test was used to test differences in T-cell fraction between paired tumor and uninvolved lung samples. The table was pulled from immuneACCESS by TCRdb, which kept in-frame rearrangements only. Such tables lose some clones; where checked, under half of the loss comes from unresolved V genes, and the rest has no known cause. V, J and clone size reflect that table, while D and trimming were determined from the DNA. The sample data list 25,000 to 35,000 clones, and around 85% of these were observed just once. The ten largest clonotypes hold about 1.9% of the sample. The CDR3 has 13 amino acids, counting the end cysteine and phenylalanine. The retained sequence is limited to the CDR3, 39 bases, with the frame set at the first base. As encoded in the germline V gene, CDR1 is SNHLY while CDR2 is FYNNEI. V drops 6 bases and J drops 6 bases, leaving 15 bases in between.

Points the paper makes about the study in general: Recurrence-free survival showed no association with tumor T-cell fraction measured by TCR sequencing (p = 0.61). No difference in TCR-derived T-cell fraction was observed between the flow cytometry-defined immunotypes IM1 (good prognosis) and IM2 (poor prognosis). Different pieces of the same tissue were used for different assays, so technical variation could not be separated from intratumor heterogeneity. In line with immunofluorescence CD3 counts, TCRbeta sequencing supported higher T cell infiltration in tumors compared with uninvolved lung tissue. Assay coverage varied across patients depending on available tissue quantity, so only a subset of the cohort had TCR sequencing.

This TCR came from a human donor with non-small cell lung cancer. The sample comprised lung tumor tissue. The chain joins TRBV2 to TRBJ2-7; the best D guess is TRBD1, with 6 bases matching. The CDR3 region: CASSLNRDGEQYF. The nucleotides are TGTGCCAGCAGCCTAAACAGGGACGGCGAGCAGTACTTC. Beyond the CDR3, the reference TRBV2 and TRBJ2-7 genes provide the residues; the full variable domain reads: EPEVTQTPSHQVTQMGQEVILRCVPISNHLYFYWYRQILGQKVEFLVSFYNNEISEKSEIFDDQFSVERPDGSNFTLKIRSTKLEDSAMYFCASSLNRDGEQYFGPGTRLTVT.